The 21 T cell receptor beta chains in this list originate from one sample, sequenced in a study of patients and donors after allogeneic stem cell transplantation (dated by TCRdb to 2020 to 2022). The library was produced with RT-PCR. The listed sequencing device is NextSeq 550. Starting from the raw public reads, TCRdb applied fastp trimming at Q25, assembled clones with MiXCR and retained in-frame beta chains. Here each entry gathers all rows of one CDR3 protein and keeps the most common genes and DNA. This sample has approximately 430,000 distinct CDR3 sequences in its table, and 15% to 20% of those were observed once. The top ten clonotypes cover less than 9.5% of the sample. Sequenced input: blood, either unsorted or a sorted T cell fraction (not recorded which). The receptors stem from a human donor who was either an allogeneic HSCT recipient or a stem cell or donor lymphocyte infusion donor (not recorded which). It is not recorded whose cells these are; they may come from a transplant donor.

In DNA, the CDR3 is TGTGCCACCAGCAGAGATCCCGCGGGGTCCTCTGGGGCCAACGTCCTGACTTTC. Protein sequence: CATSRDPAGSSGANVLTF. This sequence joins TRBV15 and TRBJ2-6; D is possibly TRBD2 (6 bases). There are 18 residues in the CDR3. Germline V CDR1 and CDR2: LNHNV, YYDKDF (reference sequence). V was clipped by 0 bases and J by 0 bases, with 12 bases between them.

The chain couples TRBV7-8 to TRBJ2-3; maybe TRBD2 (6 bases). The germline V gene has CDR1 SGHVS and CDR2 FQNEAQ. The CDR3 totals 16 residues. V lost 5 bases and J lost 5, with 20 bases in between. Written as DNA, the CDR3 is TGTGCCAGCAGCGCCCGTCCGATAGTCGGGGGAGATACGCAGTATTTT. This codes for CASSARPIVGGDTQYF.

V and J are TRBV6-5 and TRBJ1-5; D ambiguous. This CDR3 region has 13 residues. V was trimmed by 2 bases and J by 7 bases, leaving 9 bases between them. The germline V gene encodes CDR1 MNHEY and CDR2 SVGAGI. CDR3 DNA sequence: TGTGCCAGCAGTTACGAAGGGAAACAGCCCCAGCATTTT. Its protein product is CASSYEGKQPQHF.

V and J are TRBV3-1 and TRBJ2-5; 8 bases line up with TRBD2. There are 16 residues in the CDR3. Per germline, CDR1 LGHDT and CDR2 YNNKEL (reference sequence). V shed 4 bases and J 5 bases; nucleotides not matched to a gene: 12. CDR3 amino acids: CASSPRGGSLQETQYF. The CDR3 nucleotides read TGTGCCAGCAGCCCCCGGGGGGGATCCCTCCAGGAGACCCAGTACTTC.

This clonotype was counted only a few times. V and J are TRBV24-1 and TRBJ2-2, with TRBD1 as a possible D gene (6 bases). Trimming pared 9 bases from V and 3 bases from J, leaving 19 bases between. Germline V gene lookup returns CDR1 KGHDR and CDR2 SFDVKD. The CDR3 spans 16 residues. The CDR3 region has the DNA TGTGCCACCTTGCCCAGGGGCACACGAGACACCGGGGAGCTGTTTTTT. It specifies CATLPRGTRDTGELFF.

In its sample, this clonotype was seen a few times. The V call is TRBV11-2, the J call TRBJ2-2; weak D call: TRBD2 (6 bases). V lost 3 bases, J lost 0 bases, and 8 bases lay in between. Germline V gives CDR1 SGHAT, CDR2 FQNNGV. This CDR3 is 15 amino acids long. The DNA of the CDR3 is TGTGCCAGCAGCTTTCGCGGGACGAACACCGGGGAGCTGTTTTTT. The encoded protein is CASSFRGTNTGELFF.

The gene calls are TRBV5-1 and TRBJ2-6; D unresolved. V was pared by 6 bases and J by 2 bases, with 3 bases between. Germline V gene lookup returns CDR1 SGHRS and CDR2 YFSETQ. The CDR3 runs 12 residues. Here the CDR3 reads CASTTGANVLTF. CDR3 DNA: TGCGCCAGCACTACTGGGGCCAACGTCCTGACTTTC.

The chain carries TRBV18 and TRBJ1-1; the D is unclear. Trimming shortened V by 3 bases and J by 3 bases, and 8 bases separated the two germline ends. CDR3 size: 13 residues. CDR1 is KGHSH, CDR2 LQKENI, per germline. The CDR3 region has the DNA TGTGCCAGCTCACCGGAGGTGGACACTGAAGCTTTCTTT. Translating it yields CASSPEVDTEAFF.

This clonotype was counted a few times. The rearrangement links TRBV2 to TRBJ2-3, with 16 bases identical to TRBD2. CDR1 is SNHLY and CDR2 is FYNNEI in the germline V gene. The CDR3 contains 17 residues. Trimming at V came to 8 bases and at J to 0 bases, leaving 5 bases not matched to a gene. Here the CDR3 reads CASGGLAGGPSTDTQYF. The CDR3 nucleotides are TGTGCCAGCGGGGGACTAGCGGGGGGGCCTAGCACAGATACGCAGTATTTT.

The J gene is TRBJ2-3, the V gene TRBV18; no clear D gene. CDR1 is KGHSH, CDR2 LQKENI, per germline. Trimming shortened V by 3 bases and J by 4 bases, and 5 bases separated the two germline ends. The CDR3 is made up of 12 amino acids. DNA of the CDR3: TGTGCCAGCTCACCCAAGGCAGATACGCAGTATTTT. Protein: CASSPKADTQYF.

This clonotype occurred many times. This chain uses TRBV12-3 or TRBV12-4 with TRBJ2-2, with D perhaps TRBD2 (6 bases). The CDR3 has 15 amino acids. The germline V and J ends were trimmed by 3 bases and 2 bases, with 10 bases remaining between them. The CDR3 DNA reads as TGTGCCAGCAGTTTGGCGCGGGGAAACACCGGGGAGCTGTTTTTT. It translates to CASSLARGNTGELFF.

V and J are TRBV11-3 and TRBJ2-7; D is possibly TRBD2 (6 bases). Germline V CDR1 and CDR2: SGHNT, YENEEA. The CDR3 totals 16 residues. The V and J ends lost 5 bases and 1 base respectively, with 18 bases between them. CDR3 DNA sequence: TGTGCCAGCAGCCCTCCCGATAGCGGAGCATCCTACGAGCAGTACTTC. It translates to CASSPPDSGASYEQYF.

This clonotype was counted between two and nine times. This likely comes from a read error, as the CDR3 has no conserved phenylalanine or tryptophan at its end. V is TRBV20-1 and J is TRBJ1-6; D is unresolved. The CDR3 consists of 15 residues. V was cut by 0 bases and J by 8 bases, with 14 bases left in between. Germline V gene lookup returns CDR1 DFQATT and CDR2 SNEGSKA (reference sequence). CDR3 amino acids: CSARDEEIRDSPLHL. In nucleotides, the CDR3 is TGCAGTGCTAGAGATGAGGAAATCCGAGATTCACCCCTCCACCTT.

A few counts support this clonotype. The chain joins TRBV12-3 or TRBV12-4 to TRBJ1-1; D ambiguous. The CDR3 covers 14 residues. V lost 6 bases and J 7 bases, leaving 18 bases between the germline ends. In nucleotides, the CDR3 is TGTGCCAGCAGCCCTGGAGGCGGTCAACATGAAGCTTTCTTT. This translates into CASSPGGGQHEAFF.

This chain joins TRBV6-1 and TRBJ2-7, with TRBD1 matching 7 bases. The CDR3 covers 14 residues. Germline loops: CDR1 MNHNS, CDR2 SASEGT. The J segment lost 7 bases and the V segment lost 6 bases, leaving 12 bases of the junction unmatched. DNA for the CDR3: TGTGCCAGCAGCAGACAGGGAGCCGCGAGTGAGCAGTACTTC. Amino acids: CASSRQGAASEQYF.

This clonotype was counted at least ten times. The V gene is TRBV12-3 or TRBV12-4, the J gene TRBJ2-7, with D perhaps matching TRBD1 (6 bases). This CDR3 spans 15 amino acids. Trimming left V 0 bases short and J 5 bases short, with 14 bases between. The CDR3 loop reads CASSLADRPKDEQYF. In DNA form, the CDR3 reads TGTGCCAGCAGTTTAGCGGACAGACCCAAAGACGAGCAGTACTTC.

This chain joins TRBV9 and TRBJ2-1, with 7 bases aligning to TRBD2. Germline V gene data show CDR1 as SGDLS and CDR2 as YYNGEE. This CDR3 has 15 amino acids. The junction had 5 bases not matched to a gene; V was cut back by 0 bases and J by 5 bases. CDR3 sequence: CASSVVGGSHNEQFF. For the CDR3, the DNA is TGTGCCAGCAGCGTAGTGGGAGGGTCCCACAATGAGCAGTTCTTC.

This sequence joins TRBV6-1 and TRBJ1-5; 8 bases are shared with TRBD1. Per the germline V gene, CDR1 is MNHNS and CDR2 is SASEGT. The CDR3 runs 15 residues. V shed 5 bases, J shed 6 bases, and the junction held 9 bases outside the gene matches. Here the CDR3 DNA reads TGTGCCAGCAGTCCCTACGGACAGGGCACTCAGCCCCAGCATTTT. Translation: CASSPYGQGTQPQHF.

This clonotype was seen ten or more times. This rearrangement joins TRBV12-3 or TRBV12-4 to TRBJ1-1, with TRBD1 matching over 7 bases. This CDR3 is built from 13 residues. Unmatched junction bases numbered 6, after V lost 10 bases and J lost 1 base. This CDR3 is CATLGQPNTEAFF. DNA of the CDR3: TGTGCCACCCTGGGACAGCCGAACACTGAAGCTTTCTTT.

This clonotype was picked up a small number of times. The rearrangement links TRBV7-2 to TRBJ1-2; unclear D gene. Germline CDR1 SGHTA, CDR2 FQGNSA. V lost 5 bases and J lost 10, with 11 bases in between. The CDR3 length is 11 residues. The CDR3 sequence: CASSPEVIYTF. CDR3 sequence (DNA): TGTGCCAGCAGCCCTGAGGTTATCTACACCTTC. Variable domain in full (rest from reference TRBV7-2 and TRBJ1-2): GAGVSQSPSNKVTEKGKDVELRCDPISGHTALYWYRQSLGQGLEFLIYFQGNSAPDKSGLPSDRFSAERTGGSVSTLTIQRTQQEDSAVYLCASSPEVIYTFGSGTRLTVV.

As DNA, the CDR3 is TGCGCCAGCAGCCAGTCGAGCGGGAGGTTCTCCTACGAGCAGTACTTC. Amino acids: CASSQSSGRFSYEQYF. This chain joins TRBV4-1 and TRBJ2-7; 9 bases align to TRBD2. The CDR3 length is 16 residues. Germline CDR1 is MGHRA and CDR2 is YSYEKL. V was clipped by 3 bases and J by 0 bases; unmatched bases: 6.